This TCR beta chain was retrieved from a study of T cells in tuberculosis. The CDR3 has 16 residues. Per the germline V gene, CDR1 is SGDLS and CDR2 is YYNGEE. With 0 bases clipped from V and 1 base from J, the junction kept 3 bases outside the gene matches. Libraries were prepared by immunoSEQ multiplex PCR; TCRdb keeps only in-frame clonotypes and omits some of them. The sample has about 20,000 clones, more than 80% seen once; the top ten hold under 15%. Worth noting for this clone: Antigen specificity is unknown.

Study-wide findings and caveats: Classification accuracy was around 85% (AUROC over 0.85) with the GMM-specific repertoire. Active tuberculosis TCR-alpha repertoires lay closer to GMM-specific TCRs than IGRA-negative controls, suggesting clonal expansion.

Latent tuberculosis screening used tuberculin skin test and IGRA at entry. Each donor contributed about 110,000 T cells on average, unsorted. The source material was PBMCs. The sequence was obtained from a donor aged 10-30 years with latent tuberculosis or without tuberculosis infection. The V gene is TRBV9, the J gene TRBJ2-2; TRBD2 agrees at 7 bases. The CDR3 bases are TGTGCCAGCAGCGTAGGGGCTAGCGGGAACACCGGGGAGCTGTTTTTT. Amino acids: CASSVGASGNTGELFF.